The clone carrying this T cell receptor beta chain showed up just once. This record belongs to a study of blood T cell repertoires in COVID-19. Study-level background: The origin of the acute and convalescent COVID-19 samples was the United States, Italy and Spain.

Assay used: immunoSEQ multiplex PCR; TCRdb lists only in-frame clones, some missing. The sample consists of around 100,000 clones, 75% to 90% of them appearing once. Sequenced material: peripheral blood. The TCR sequence derives from a woman in her sixties or seventies with COVID-19, enrolled during active disease.

The CDR3 sequence is CASSPHPGYGLHSPLHF. DNA for the CDR3: TGTGCCAGCAGCCCGCACCCGGGGTACGGGCTTCATTCACCCCTCCACTTT. The V call is TRBV7-9, the J call TRBJ1-6, with D uncertain. This CDR3 has 17 amino acids. Germline V lookup: CDR1 SEHNR, CDR2 FQNEAQ (reference sequence). The V end lost 5 bases, the J end lost 8 bases, and 22 bases lay between the germline ends.